This TCR beta chain was documented in a study of blood T cells in healthy people across ages. Trimming stripped 6 bases from V and 4 bases from J, with 3 bases between. Germline V gene sequence: CDR1 SNHLY, CDR2 FYNNEI. CDR3 length: 10 amino acids. This clonotype was recorded many times. A second PCR of 7 to 11 cycles used a sample-barcoded 5' primer and a J-beta primer mix. MiXCR, applied by TCRdb to the 5' RACE reads, yields one record per CDR3 protein. The table records 500,000 to 600,000 distinct CDR3 sequences, 27% of them present only once. Sequenced sample: blood. The clonotype originates from a woman between 65 and 79 years old in good health. The chain has TRBV2 and TRBJ2-5; D gene ambiguous. The CDR3 is CASSTETQYF. The CDR3 nucleotides read TGTGCCAGCAGCACAGAGACCCAGTACTTC.